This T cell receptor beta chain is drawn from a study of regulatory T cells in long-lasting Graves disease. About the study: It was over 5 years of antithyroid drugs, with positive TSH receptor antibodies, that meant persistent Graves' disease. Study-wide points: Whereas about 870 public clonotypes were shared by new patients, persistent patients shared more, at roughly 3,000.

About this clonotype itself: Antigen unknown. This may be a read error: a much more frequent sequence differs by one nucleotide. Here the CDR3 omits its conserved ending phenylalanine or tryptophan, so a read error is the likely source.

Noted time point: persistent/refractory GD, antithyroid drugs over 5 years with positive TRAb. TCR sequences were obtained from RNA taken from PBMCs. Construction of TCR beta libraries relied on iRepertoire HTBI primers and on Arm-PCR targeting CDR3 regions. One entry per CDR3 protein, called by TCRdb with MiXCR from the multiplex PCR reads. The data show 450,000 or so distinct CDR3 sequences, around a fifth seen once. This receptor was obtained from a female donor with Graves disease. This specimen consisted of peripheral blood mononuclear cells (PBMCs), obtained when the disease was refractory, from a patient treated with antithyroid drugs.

The CDR3 bases are TGTGCCAGCAGTTCGGAGTATGGCTACACCCTC. Translating gives CASSSEYGYTL. The rearrangement uses TRBV12-3 or TRBV12-4 and TRBJ1-2; D uncertain. V lost 4 bases, J lost 5 bases, and 5 bases lay in between. This CDR3 region has 11 residues.